Below, 26 T cell receptor beta chains from the same sample are listed, as sequenced in a study of T-cell memory formation after mild COVID-19. One entry per CDR3 protein, called by TCRdb with MiXCR from the 5' RACE reads. The sample lists almost 550,000 distinct CDR3 sequences; roughly 20% were seen once. Sequencing used PBMCs or a T cell subset sorted from them (not recorded which). Source of these receptors: an adult woman who had mild COVID-19 (a few samples of this study predate the infection). Cell type and time point are not known.

This clonotype was observed once. The chain combines TRBV3-1 with TRBJ1-1; D possibly corresponds to TRBD1 (5 bases). The germline CDR1 and CDR2 sequences are LGHDT and YNNKEL (reference sequence). The length of the CDR3 is 16 residues. V lost 1 base, J lost 5 bases, and 17 bases lay in between. CDR3 protein: CASSQGRVPGRTEAFF. CDR3 in DNA: TGTGCCAGCAGCCAAGGCAGGGTCCCCGGTCGTACTGAAGCTTTCTTT.

In this sample, this clonotype turned up a few times. The J gene is TRBJ2-7, the V gene TRBV5-6, with D perhaps matching TRBD1 or TRBD2 (5 bases each). Trimming cost V 6 bases and J 0 bases, with 10 bases left between them. Germline lookup yields CDR1 SGHDT and CDR2 YYEEEE. CDR3 length: 13 amino acids. The CDR3 sequence: CASTPGASYEQYF. Written as DNA, the CDR3 is TGTGCCAGCACTCCCGGGGCCTCCTACGAGCAGTACTTC.

The chain recombines TRBV19 with TRBJ2-6, with D hard to call. There are 17 residues in the CDR3. Germline CDR1 reads LNHDA; CDR2 reads SQIVND (reference sequence). With 7 bases removed from V and 2 bases from J, the gap between germline ends came to 18 bases. CDR3 sequence reads: CASTLMGTSAGANVLTF. As DNA, the CDR3 is TGTGCCAGTACCCTAATGGGCACGTCCGCTGGGGCCAACGTCCTGACTTTC.

V and J are TRBV5-6 and TRBJ2-1; D not resolved. Germline CDR1 and CDR2: SGHDT and YYEEEE. The CDR3 is 15 amino acids. V lost 3 bases to trimming and J lost 0 bases, with 10 bases between them. The CDR3 here is CASSSDLNSYNEQFF. CDR3 sequence (DNA): TGTGCCAGCAGCTCCGACTTAAACTCCTACAATGAGCAGTTCTTC.

The chain carries TRBV12-3 or TRBV12-4 and TRBJ2-5; a possible D gene is TRBD2 (6 bases). V lost 6 bases and J lost 2, with 13 bases in between. The CDR3 consists of 14 residues. Written as DNA, the CDR3 is TGTGCCAGCAGGGGACTCGGGTGGCAAGAGACCCAGTACTTC. Translated: CASRGLGWQETQYF.

The chain carries TRBV6-5 and TRBJ2-7; D might be TRBD1 or TRBD2, each matching 5 bases. Germline assignment: CDR1 MNHEY and CDR2 SVGAGI. The CDR3 consists of 13 residues. V lost 0 bases and J lost 5, with 8 bases in between. The DNA for the CDR3 is TGTGCCAGCAGTTACTCTTCGGGACACGAGCAGTACTTC. The encoded protein is CASSYSSGHEQYF.

This clonotype was detected a few times. In DNA, the CDR3 is TGTGCCAGCAGCCCTTGGGTGGCTCTAGGCCCAAATCGAGAGACCCAGTACTTC. Amino acids: CASSPWVALGPNRETQYF. V gene TRBV7-9 combines with J gene TRBJ2-5; no reliable D call. The CDR3 is 18 amino acids. V lost 5 bases to trimming and J lost 4 bases, with 26 bases between them. In germline, CDR1 is SEHNR, CDR2 FQNEAQ (reference sequence).

DNA for the CDR3: TGTGCCAGCAGTCCCTGGACAAGGAGGCGTGAAAAACTGTTTTTT. It encodes CASSPWTRRREKLFF. The genes are TRBV12-3 or TRBV12-4 and TRBJ1-4; D possibly corresponds to TRBD1 (5 bases). V was shortened by 5 bases and J by 7 bases, with 17 bases between the two germline ends. This CDR3 contains 15 residues.

The rearrangement links TRBV19 to TRBJ2-7, with 14 bases fitting TRBD2. The CDR3 extends over 15 amino acids. Unmatched junction bases numbered 8, after V lost 8 bases and J lost 5 bases. Per the germline V gene, CDR1 is LNHDA and CDR2 is SQIVND (reference sequence). The CDR3 reads CASSIRLAGGDEQYF. In DNA form, the CDR3 reads TGTGCCAGTTCAATACGACTAGCGGGAGGGGACGAGCAGTACTTC.

V is TRBV5-1 and J is TRBJ1-3; 7 nucleotides agree with TRBD1. Germline lookup yields CDR1 SGHRS and CDR2 YFSETQ. Losses at the gene ends were 5 bases for V and 0 bases for J; bases not matched to a gene: 8. CDR3 size: 16 residues. The CDR3 reads CASRTGARASGNTIYF. CDR3 coding DNA: TGCGCCAGCAGAACAGGGGCCAGAGCCTCTGGAAACACCATATATTTT.

The chain joins TRBV7-2 to TRBJ2-4; 13 nucleotides align to TRBD2. Germline V CDR1 and CDR2: SGHTA, FQGNSA. This CDR3 has 16 amino acids. With 5 bases clipped from V and 9 bases from J, the junction kept 10 bases outside the gene matches. In nucleotides, the CDR3 is TGTGCCAGCAGCCTTGCCGGGACTAGCGGGAAACCCATTCAGTACTTC. Its translation: CASSLAGTSGKPIQYF.

This clonotype was seen more than once but under ten times. This sequence joins TRBV6-5 and TRBJ2-7; D perhaps matches TRBD2 (6 bases). Trimming pared 5 bases from V and 6 bases from J, leaving 23 bases between. Looked up from germline, CDR1 is MNHEY and CDR2 is SVGAGI. CDR3 size: 16 residues. This chain's CDR3 is CASSQPRITGDSEQYF. The CDR3 nucleotides read TGTGCCAGCAGTCAACCGCGGATCACGGGGGACTCCGAGCAGTACTTC.

This clonotype was observed a handful of times. The rearrangement joins TRBV20-1 to TRBJ2-3, with a weak D call TRBD2 (6 bases). V was shortened by 3 bases and J by 6 bases, with 13 bases between the two germline ends. The germline CDR1 and CDR2 sequences are DFQATT and SNEGSKA (reference sequence). CDR3 length: 13 amino acids. In DNA form, the CDR3 reads TGCAGTGCTAGCCAAGGGACTCCGGATACGCAGTATTTT. It encodes CSASQGTPDTQYF.

This clonotype was seen at least ten times. The chain joins TRBV7-2 to TRBJ2-7, with D tentatively TRBD2 (5 bases). V was clipped by 5 bases and J by 3 bases, with 17 bases between them. The germline gives CDR1 SGHTA, CDR2 FQGNSA. CDR3 length equals 15 residues. CDR3 in amino acids: CASSKRPGYNYEQYF. The CDR3, as DNA: TGTGCCAGCAGCAAGAGGCCGGGGTACAACTACGAGCAGTACTTC.

This chain connects TRBV4-3 to TRBJ2-3, with TRBD2 matching 11 bases. From germline, CDR1 is LGHNA and CDR2 YSLEER. Trimming took 3 bases from V and 6 from J; bases not matched to a gene: 5. The CDR3 has 15 residues. CDR3 coding DNA: TGCGCCAGCAGCCAGGGACTAGCGGAACCCGATACGCAGTATTTT. This encodes CASSQGLAEPDTQYF.

The chain links TRBV2 to TRBJ2-7, with 7 bases fitting TRBD1. CDR3 size: 14 residues. V gave up 2 bases and J gave up 4 bases; unmatched junction bases: 5. Per the germline V gene, CDR1 is SNHLY and CDR2 is FYNNEI. The CDR3 region has the DNA TGTGCCAGCAGTGAATGGTCAGGGGGTTACGAGCAGTACTTC. Amino acid sequence: CASSEWSGGYEQYF.

The chain employs TRBV29-1 and TRBJ2-5, with 9 bases identical to TRBD1. Germline trimming cut 7 bases from V and 5 bases from J; bases unmatched to any gene: 5. The CDR3 contains 12 residues. CDR1 and CDR2 (germline): SQVTM, ANQGSEA. This chain's CDR3 is CSERQGGETQYF. For the CDR3, the DNA is TGCAGCGAACGACAGGGGGGTGAGACCCAGTACTTC.

The rearrangement links TRBV30 to TRBJ2-7; D not resolved. The CDR3 has 13 residues. The germline gives CDR1 GTSNPN, CDR2 SVGIG (reference sequence). V was trimmed by 0 bases and J by 6 bases, leaving 12 bases between them. CDR3 sequence (DNA): TGTGCCTGGAGTGTACGGCTAGTGAGCGAGCAGTACTTC. It yields the protein CAWSVRLVSEQYF.

The V gene is TRBV20-1, the J gene TRBJ2-7; D call uncertain. Germline CDR1 DFQATT, CDR2 SNEGSKA (reference sequence). CDR3 length: 15 amino acids. Trimming removed 1 base from V and 6 bases from J, with 19 bases in between. The CDR3 sequence: CSARVIGYLEREQYF. The DNA of the CDR3 is TGCAGTGCTAGAGTGATAGGGTACCTCGAGCGCGAGCAGTACTTC.

This clonotype occurred a few times. J is TRBJ2-5 and V is TRBV20-1; tentative D call: TRBD1 (6 bases). The CDR3 runs to 14 residues. The germline V gene encodes CDR1 DFQATT and CDR2 SNEGSKA (reference sequence). V was pared by 3 bases and J by 1 base, with 12 bases between. CDR3: CSARSTGGQETQYF. CDR3 nucleotides: TGCAGTGCTAGGTCGACAGGAGGCCAAGAGACCCAGTACTTC.

The chain recombines TRBV4-3 with TRBJ2-6, with D possibly TRBD1 on 6 matching bases. The CDR3 has 16 amino acids. CDR1 and CDR2 from the germline V gene are LGHNA and YSLEER. Trimming left V 4 bases short and J 0 bases short, with 10 bases between. Here the CDR3 reads CASSPDSSSGANVLTF. CDR3 nucleotides: TGCGCCAGCAGCCCGGACAGTAGCTCTGGGGCCAACGTCCTGACTTTC.

V and J are TRBV2 and TRBJ2-5; either TRBD1 or TRBD2 may supply D (5 bases each). Per the germline V gene, CDR1 is SNHLY and CDR2 is FYNNEI. The CDR3 contains 13 residues. The V end was cut by 1 base, the J end by 5 bases, with 8 bases between. The CDR3 reads CASSEGDPETQYF. The CDR3 coding sequence is TGTGCCAGCAGTGAAGGGGACCCTGAGACCCAGTACTTC.

The table lists this clonotype with a few counts. This chain links TRBV2 with TRBJ2-1, with D perhaps matching TRBD2 (6 bases). The CDR3 is 17 amino acids. Germline loops: CDR1 SNHLY, CDR2 FYNNEI. The germline V and J ends were trimmed by 6 bases and 8 bases, with 26 bases remaining between them. The DNA for the CDR3 is TGTGCCAGCAGCCCAATAGCTGGAGGGGCCCTTTCCTATGAGCAGTTCTTC. Translated, it gives CASSPIAGGALSYEQFF.

In this sample, this clonotype turned up a few times. J is TRBJ2-7 and V is TRBV7-9; possible D gene TRBD1, 5 bases. Germline CDR1 is SEHNR and CDR2 is FQNEAQ (reference sequence). The V gene lost 5 bases and the J gene lost 1 base, with 9 bases spanning the gap. CDR3 length equals 13 residues. The CDR3 sequence: CASSRQNSYEQYF. The CDR3 DNA is TGTGCCAGCAGCCGACAGAATTCCTACGAGCAGTACTTC.

This rearrangement joins TRBV20-1 to TRBJ1-2, with TRBD1 matching 9 bases. Germline V gives CDR1 DFQATT, CDR2 SNEGSKA (reference sequence). CDR3 length equals 13 residues. The J segment lost 8 bases and the V segment lost 3 bases, leaving 7 bases of the junction unmatched. CDR3 in DNA: TGCAGTGCTAGGTCCGGGACAGGGAGCGGCTACACCTTC. It is translated as CSARSGTGSGYTF.

This sequence joins TRBV11-2 and TRBJ2-2; no definite D call. CDR1 SGHAT and CDR2 FQNNGV come from the germline V gene. V was shortened by 1 base and J by 4 bases, with 22 bases between the two germline ends. The CDR3 is made up of 19 amino acids. CDR3 amino acids: CASSLAPDGIQGPTGELFF. The CDR3 nucleotides read TGTGCCAGCAGCTTAGCCCCTGATGGAATCCAAGGCCCCACCGGGGAGCTGTTTTTT.